A selection of T cell receptor beta chains follows, all from one sample in a study of spatial heterogeneity in lung cancer. TCRdb re-called the 5' RACE reads with MiXCR, one entry per CDR3 protein. The sample includes 2,000 to 2,500 distinct CDR3 sequences, approximately 15% of them seen just once. The sequences come from lung tumor tissue, collected at surgery. These receptors were collected from a male donor with early-stage non-small cell lung cancer. Each CDR3 is given without its conserved first and last residue. Each record gives: clone size, D gene, V gene, CDR3 protein. A D gene is named only where the DNA matches it firmly. Expanded clones are given a class, and other clones once, few, many or no size at all.

abundance: medium-sized; d_gene: TRBD1; v_gene: TRBV11-3; CDR3aa: ASSLTPGQGTGELF
abundance: -; d_gene: TRBD2; v_gene: TRBV19; CDR3aa: ASRRGGLAGKETQY
abundance: medium-sized; d_gene: -; v_gene: TRBV5-5; CDR3aa: ASRPGPNTGELF
abundance: large; d_gene: TRBD1; v_gene: TRBV30; CDR3aa: AWSVQTGAYNSPLH
abundance: medium-sized; d_gene: -; v_gene: TRBV27; CDR3aa: ASSPDGLSPLH
abundance: medium-sized; d_gene: -; v_gene: TRBV12-3/TRBV12-4; CDR3aa: ASSFGPRSPGGYT
abundance: medium-sized; d_gene: -; v_gene: TRBV7-8; CDR3aa: ASSLDRAPANEQF
abundance: medium-sized; d_gene: TRBD1; v_gene: TRBV7-6; CDR3aa: ASSPFGGTGFHEQY
abundance: medium-sized; d_gene: -; v_gene: TRBV7-2; CDR3aa: ASSLGTEYNEQF
abundance: medium-sized; d_gene: TRBD2; v_gene: TRBV7-2; CDR3aa: ASSLVPRAGAETQY
abundance: -; d_gene: TRBD2; v_gene: TRBV14; CDR3aa: ASSQRRPGLAGLVDEQY
abundance: medium-sized; d_gene: TRBD2; v_gene: TRBV7-2; CDR3aa: ASSPFPTSGSYNEQF
abundance: few; d_gene: -; v_gene: TRBV20-1; CDR3aa: SARARGGTNEKLF
abundance: -; d_gene: -; v_gene: TRBV7-2; CDR3aa: ASSLIREWAGELF
abundance: medium-sized; d_gene: -; v_gene: TRBV20-1; CDR3aa: SARDYRSYNEQF
abundance: -; d_gene: TRBD1; v_gene: TRBV13; CDR3aa: ASTTGASRGYT
abundance: medium-sized; d_gene: -; v_gene: TRBV20-1; CDR3aa: SAGMAVQETQY
abundance: many; d_gene: -; v_gene: TRBV15; CDR3aa: ATSRDFAGTEAF
abundance: few; d_gene: TRBD1; v_gene: TRBV10-1; CDR3aa: ASIEDFWGQATYEQY
abundance: large; d_gene: -; v_gene: TRBV6-1; CDR3aa: ASSEREGDYEQY
abundance: medium-sized; d_gene: -; v_gene: TRBV19; CDR3aa: ASSIAGLEGTQY
abundance: many; d_gene: -; v_gene: TRBV12-3/TRBV12-4; CDR3aa: ASSLASGSWEQF
abundance: -; d_gene: TRBD2; v_gene: TRBV19; CDR3aa: ATRAGAPWETQY
abundance: -; d_gene: TRBD2; v_gene: TRBV24-1; CDR3aa: ATSDPLTSGNDEQF
abundance: -; d_gene: -; v_gene: TRBV9; CDR3aa: ASSVEGHRAGIQY
abundance: medium-sized; d_gene: -; v_gene: TRBV12-3/TRBV12-4; CDR3aa: ASTRGQGERRANVLT
abundance: medium-sized; d_gene: TRBD1; v_gene: TRBV7-8; CDR3aa: ASSILRGQGQGEQF
abundance: medium-sized; d_gene: -; v_gene: TRBV7-2; CDR3aa: ASSLVRGSTDTQY
abundance: many; d_gene: TRBD2; v_gene: TRBV28; CDR3aa: AIAGFNEQF
abundance: medium-sized; d_gene: -; v_gene: TRBV28; CDR3aa: ASSLSLPGEETQY
abundance: medium-sized; d_gene: -; v_gene: TRBV24-1; CDR3aa: ATSDGTRDEQF
abundance: large; d_gene: -; v_gene: TRBV2; CDR3aa: ASSVKAEAF
abundance: medium-sized; d_gene: -; v_gene: TRBV5-1; CDR3aa: ASSSPGGSETQY
abundance: -; d_gene: -; v_gene: TRBV5-1; CDR3aa: ASSFGSGTSGNTIY
abundance: medium-sized; d_gene: -; v_gene: TRBV20-1; CDR3aa: SVNQGRETQY
abundance: medium-sized; d_gene: -; v_gene: TRBV5-4; CDR3aa: ASSFLEARRDTQY
abundance: medium-sized; d_gene: -; v_gene: TRBV14; CDR3aa: ASSPTVGDYEQY
abundance: -; d_gene: TRBD1; v_gene: TRBV6-5; CDR3aa: ASGGTGAAYGYT
abundance: medium-sized; d_gene: TRBD2; v_gene: TRBV28; CDR3aa: ATLAGAGAGANVLT
abundance: many; d_gene: TRBD2; v_gene: TRBV5-5; CDR3aa: ASSLAAGGPQETQY
abundance: few; d_gene: -; v_gene: TRBV29-1; CDR3aa: SVAPLESGEKLF
abundance: many; d_gene: -; v_gene: TRBV24-1; CDR3aa: ATSDLSINQPQH
abundance: medium-sized; d_gene: -; v_gene: TRBV29-1; CDR3aa: SVEFLNNEQF
abundance: many; d_gene: -; v_gene: TRBV6-2/TRBV6-3; CDR3aa: ASSYGVFPYNEQF
abundance: medium-sized; d_gene: -; v_gene: TRBV13; CDR3aa: ASSFGVAASSYEQY
abundance: medium-sized; d_gene: TRBD1; v_gene: TRBV18; CDR3aa: ASSPKGASYEQY